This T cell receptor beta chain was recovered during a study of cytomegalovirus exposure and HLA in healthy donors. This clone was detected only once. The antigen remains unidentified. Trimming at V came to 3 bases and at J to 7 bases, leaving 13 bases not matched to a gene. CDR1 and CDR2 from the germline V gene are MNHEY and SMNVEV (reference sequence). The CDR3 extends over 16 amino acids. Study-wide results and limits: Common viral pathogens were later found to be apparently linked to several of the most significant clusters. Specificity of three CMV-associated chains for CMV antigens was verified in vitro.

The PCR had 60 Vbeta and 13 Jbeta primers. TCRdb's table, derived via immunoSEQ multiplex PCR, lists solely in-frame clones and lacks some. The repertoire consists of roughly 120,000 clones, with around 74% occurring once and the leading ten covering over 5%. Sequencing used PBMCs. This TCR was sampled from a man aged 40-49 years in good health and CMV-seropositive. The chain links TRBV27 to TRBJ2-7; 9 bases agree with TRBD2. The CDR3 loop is CASSLLAGGPAGEQYF. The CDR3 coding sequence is TGTGCCAGCAGTTTGCTCGCGGGAGGGCCTGCGGGTGAGCAGTACTTC.